This T cell receptor (beta chain) was retrieved from a study of T cells in Graves' hyperthyroidism and ophthalmopathy. Regions amplified from RNA transcripts were the TCR beta CDR3 regions. A set of HTBI primers served as the primers for a first-round RT-PCR of the TCR CDR3. TCRdb itself ran the multiplex PCR reads through MiXCR, one entry per CDR3 protein. The table lists a few hundred thousand distinct CDR3 sequences, around 16% of them singletons, with 3% to 4% in the top ten. Investigators excluded patients with uncontrolled infection, other autoimmune disease, pregnancy or lactation. Whole-study findings and limits: Most thyroid clonotypes expanded above 0.001 appeared in blood too. In validation, the model predicted ophthalmopathy. These predictions came a median roughly seven months before onset.

As regards this clonotype: No antigen is known for it.

V gave up 6 bases and J gave up 4 bases; unmatched junction bases: 8. The CDR3 is 13 residues long. Germline V CDR1 and CDR2: SQVTM, ANQGSEA. The sequencing sample was made of blood. This rearrangement joins TRBV29-1 to TRBJ1-1, with TRBD1 matching over 7 bases. The sequence was collected from a woman in her 40s with Graves' ophthalmopathy. CDR3 protein: CSVLEGAGTEAFF. CDR3 bases: TGCAGCGTCCTCGAGGGGGCAGGCACTGAAGCTTTCTTT.